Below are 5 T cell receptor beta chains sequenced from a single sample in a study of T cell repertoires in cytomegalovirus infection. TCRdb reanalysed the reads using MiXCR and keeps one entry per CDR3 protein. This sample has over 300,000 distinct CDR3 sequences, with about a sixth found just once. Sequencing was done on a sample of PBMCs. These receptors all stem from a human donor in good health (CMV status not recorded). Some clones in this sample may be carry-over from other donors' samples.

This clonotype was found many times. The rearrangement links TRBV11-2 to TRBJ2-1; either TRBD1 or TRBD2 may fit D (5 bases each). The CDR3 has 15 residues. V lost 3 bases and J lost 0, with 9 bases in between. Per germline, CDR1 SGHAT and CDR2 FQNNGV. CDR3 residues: CASSFRGDSYNEQFF. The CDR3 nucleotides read TGTGCCAGCAGCTTTAGGGGAGACTCCTACAATGAGCAGTTCTTC.

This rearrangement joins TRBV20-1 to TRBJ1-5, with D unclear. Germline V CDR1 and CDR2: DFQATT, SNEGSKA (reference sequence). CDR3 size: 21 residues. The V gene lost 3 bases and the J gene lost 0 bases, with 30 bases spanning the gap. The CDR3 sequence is CSASKVPGSGDLGYSNQPQHF. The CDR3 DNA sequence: TGCAGTGCTAGTAAAGTACCGGGATCGGGAGACCTGGGGTATAGCAATCAGCCCCAGCATTTT.

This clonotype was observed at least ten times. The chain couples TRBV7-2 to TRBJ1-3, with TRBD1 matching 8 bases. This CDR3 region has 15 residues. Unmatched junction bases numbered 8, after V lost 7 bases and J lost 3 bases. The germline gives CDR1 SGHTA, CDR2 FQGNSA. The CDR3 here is CASKPGGTGGNTIYF. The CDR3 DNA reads TGTGCCAGCAAACCTGGCGGGACAGGTGGAAACACCATATATTTT.

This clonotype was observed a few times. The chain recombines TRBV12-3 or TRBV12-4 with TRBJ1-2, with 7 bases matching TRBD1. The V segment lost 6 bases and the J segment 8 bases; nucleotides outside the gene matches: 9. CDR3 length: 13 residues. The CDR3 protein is CASRKTGEEGYTF. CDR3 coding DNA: TGTGCCAGCAGGAAAACAGGGGAAGAGGGCTACACCTTC.

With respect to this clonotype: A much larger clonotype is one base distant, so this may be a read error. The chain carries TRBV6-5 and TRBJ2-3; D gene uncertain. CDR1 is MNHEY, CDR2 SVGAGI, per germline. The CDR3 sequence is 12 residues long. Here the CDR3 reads CASGRSTDTKYF. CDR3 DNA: TGTGCCAGCGGGCGGAGCACAGATACGAAGTATTTT.